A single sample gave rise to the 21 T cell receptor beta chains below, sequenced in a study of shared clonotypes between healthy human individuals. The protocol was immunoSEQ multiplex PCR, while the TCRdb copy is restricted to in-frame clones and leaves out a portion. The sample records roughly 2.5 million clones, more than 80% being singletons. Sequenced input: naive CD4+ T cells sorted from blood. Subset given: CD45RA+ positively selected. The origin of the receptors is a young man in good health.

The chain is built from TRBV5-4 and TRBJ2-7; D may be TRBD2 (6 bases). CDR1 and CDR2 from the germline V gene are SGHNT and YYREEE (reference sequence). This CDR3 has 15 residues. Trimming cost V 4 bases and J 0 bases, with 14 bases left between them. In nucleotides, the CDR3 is TGTGCCAGCAGCACGGACTATTCTTTCTCCTACGAGCAGTACTTC. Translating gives CASSTDYSFSYEQYF.

The CDR3, as DNA: TGTGCCAGCAGCTCGGACAGGGGGGCAGCTGAAGCTTTCTTT. Amino acids: CASSSDRGAAEAFF. The chain has TRBV7-9 and TRBJ1-1; 10 bases align to TRBD1. CDR1 and CDR2 (germline): SEHNR, FQNEAQ (reference sequence). The junction had 5 bases not matched to a gene; V was cut back by 4 bases and J by 6 bases. The CDR3 totals 14 residues.

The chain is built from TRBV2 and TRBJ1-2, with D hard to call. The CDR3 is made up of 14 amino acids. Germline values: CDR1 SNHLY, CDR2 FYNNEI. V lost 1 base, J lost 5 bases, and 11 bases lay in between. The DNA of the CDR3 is TGTGCCAGCAGTGAAGTAGGGTTATTTTATGGCTACACCTTC. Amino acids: CASSEVGLFYGYTF.

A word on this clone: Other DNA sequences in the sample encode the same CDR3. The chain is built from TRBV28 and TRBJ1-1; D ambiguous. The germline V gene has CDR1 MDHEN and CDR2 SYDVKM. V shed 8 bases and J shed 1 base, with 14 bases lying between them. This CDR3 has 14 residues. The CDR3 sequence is CASSPGQQNTEAFF. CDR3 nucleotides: TGTGCCAGCTCACCGGGTCAGCAGAACACTGAAGCTTTCTTT.

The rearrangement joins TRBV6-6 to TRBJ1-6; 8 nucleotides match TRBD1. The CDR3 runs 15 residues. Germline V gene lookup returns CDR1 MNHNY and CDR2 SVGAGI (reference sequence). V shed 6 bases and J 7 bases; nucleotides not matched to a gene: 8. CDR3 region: CASRTEGQGNSPLHF. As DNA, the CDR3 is TGTGCCAGCAGAACTGAAGGACAGGGCAATTCACCCCTCCACTTT.

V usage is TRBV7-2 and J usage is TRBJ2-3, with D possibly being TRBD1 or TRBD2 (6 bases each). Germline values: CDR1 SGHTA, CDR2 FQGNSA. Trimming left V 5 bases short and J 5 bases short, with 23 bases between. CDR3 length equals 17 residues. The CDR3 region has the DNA TGTGCCAGCAGCGCTGGTGGGGGGCGGGAAAATGGAGATACGCAGTATTTT. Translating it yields CASSAGGGRENGDTQYF.

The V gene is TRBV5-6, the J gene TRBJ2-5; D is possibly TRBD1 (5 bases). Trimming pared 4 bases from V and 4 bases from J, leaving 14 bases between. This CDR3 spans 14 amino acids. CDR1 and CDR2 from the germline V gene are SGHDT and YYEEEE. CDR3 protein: CASSPPAGSETQYF. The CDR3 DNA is TGTGCCAGCAGCCCTCCCGCAGGGTCAGAGACCCAGTACTTC.

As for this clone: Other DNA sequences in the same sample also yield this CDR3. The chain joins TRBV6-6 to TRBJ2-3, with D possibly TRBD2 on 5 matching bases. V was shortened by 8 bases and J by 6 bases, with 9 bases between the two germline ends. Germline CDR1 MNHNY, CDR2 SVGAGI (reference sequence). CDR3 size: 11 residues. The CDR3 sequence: CASRRGDTQYF. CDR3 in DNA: TGTGCCAGCCGCCGCGGGGATACGCAGTATTTT.

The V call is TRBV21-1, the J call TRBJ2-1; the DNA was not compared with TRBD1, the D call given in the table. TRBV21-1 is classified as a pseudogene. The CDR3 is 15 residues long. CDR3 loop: CASSRGPGWNNEQFF. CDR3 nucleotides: TGTGCCAGCAGCAGGGGGCCAGGGTGGAACAATGAGCAGTTCTTC.

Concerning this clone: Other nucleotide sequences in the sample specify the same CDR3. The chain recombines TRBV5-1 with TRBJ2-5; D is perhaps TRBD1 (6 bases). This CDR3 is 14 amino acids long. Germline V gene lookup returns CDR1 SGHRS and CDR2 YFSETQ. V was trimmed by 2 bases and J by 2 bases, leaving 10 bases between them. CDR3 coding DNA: TGCGCCAGCAGCTTCGGGACACCTCAAGAGACCCAGTACTTC. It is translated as CASSFGTPQETQYF.

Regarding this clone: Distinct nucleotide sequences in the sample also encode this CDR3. The CDR3 loop reads CAWSVRGNQPQHF. The CDR3 DNA is TGTGCCTGGAGTGTACGGGGCAATCAGCCCCAGCATTTT. This chain connects TRBV30 to TRBJ1-5; D remains ambiguous. V shed 0 bases and J shed 2 bases, with 5 bases lying between them. This CDR3 contains 13 residues. Germline CDR1 reads GTSNPN; CDR2 reads SVGIG (reference sequence).

The CDR3 loop is CASRGLAGQAGELFF. CDR3 nucleotide sequence: TGTGCCAGTAGAGGACTAGCGGGTCAGGCCGGGGAGCTGTTTTTT. This rearrangement joins TRBV19 to TRBJ2-2; 11 bases fit TRBD2. Germline trimming cut 6 bases from V and 6 bases from J; bases unmatched to any gene: 6. Germline values: CDR1 LNHDA, CDR2 SQIVND (reference sequence). This CDR3 is built from 15 residues. The whole variable domain, remainder taken from reference TRBV19 and TRBJ2-2, is DGGITQSPKYLFRKEGQNVTLSCEQNLNHDAMYWYRQDPGQGLRLIYYSQIVNDFQKGDIAEGYSVSREKKESFPLTVTSAQKNPTAFYLCASRGLAGQAGELFFGEGSRLTVL.

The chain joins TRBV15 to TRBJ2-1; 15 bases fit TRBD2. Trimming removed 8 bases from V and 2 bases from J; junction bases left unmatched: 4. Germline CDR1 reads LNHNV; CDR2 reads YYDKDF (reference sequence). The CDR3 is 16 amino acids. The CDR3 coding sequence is TGTGCCACCGGGACTAGCGGGAGGCATGCCTACAATGAGCAGTTCTTC. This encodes CATGTSGRHAYNEQFF.

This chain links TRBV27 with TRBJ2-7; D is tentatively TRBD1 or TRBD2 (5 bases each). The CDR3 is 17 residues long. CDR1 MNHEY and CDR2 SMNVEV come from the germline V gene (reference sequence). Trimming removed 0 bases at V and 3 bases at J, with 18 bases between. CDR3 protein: CASSLSSGSRGVYEQYF. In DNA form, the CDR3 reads TGTGCCAGCAGTTTATCGTCGGGGTCCCGAGGGGTCTACGAGCAGTACTTC.

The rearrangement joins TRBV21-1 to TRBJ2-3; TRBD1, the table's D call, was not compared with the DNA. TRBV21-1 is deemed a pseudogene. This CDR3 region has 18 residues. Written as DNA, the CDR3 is TGTGCCAGCAGCAAAACCCCGGGACACTATTCTAGCACAGATACGCAGTATTTT. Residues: CASSKTPGHYSSTDTQYF.

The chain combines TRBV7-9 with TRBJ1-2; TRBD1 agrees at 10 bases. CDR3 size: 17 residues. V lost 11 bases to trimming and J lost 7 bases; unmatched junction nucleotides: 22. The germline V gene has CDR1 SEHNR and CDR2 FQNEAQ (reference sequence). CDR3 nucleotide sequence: TGTGCCTGCCAACAAAAGGGACAGGGGCTCAGAGAGCGTGGCTACACCTTC. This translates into CACQQKGQGLRERGYTF.

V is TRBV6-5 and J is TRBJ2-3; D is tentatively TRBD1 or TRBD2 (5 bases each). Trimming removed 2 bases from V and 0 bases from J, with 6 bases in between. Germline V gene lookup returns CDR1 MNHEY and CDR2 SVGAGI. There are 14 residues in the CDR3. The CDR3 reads CASSYGGSTDTQYF. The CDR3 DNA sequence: TGTGCCAGCAGTTACGGGGGTAGCACAGATACGCAGTATTTT.

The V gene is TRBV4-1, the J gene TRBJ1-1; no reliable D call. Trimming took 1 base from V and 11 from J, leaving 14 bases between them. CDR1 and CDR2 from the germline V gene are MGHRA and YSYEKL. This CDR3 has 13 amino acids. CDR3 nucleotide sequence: TGCGCCAGCAGCCAAGTAGGGTGGCAAGGGGCTTTCTTT. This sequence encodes CASSQVGWQGAFF.

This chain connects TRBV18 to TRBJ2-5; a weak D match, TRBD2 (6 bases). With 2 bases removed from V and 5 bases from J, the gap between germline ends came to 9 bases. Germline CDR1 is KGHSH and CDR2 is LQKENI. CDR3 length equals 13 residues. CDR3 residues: CASSPMEGETQYF. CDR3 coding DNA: TGTGCCAGCTCACCAATGGAGGGTGAGACCCAGTACTTC.

This CDR3 reads CASSLLSGQKNSPLHF. DNA for the CDR3: TGCGCCAGCAGCTTGCTCTCAGGACAGAAAAATTCACCCCTCCACTTT. The chain combines TRBV5-1 with TRBJ1-6; D possibly corresponds to TRBD1 (6 bases). Trimming left V 1 base short and J 7 bases short, with 15 bases between. The CDR3 is made up of 16 amino acids. The V gene's germline CDR1 is SGHRS and CDR2 YFSETQ.

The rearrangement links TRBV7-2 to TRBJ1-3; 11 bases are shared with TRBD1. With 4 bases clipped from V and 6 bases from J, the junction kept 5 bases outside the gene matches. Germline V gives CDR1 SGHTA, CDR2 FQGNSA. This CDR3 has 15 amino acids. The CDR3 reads CASSSRGQGANTIYF. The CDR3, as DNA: TGTGCCAGCAGCTCTCGCGGACAGGGGGCAAACACCATATATTTT.